The source of this T cell receptor (beta chain) is a study of cytomegalovirus exposure and HLA in healthy donors. Study findings and constraints: Within the data, a cluster of highly shared sequence variants was likely a sequencing artifact. In a later analysis, specific HLA alleles were associated with 15,000 to 20,000 TCR beta sequences at a 0.05 false discovery rate. Reportedly, fewer N-insertions than the approximately 700-donor mean appeared in an Asian-associated ancestry cluster in a later analysis. Clonal expansion was found to be greater in HLA-associated TCR beta chains than in equally common others in a later analysis.

In the PCR, 60 Vbeta and 13 Jbeta primers were used. Sequencing used immunoSEQ multiplex PCR; TCRdb keeps in-frame clones, though not all of them. The sample includes over 150,000 clones, about 71% of them seen just once. Germline V CDR1 and CDR2: MNHEY, SVGAGI. Trimming left V 5 bases short and J 1 base short, with 15 bases between. This CDR3 comprises 15 residues. As for this clone: The antigen is undetermined.

This rearrangement joins TRBV6-5 to TRBJ2-7; a possible D gene is TRBD1 (7 bases). This receptor was identified in a man aged 50-60 years in good health and CMV-seronegative. Sequencing was done on a sample of PBMCs. The DNA for the CDR3 is TGTGCCAGCAGTCGACAGGGAGGAGAATCCTACGAGCAGTACTTC. It encodes CASSRQGGESYEQYF.